What follows are 14 T cell receptor beta chains derived from one specimen sequenced in a study of naive and memory T cell subsets. Both TRBC1 and TRBC2 were covered by a beta constant-region primer of two equimolar oligonucleotides. TCRdb called the UMI-ligation and nested PCR reads again in MiXCR, with one record for every CDR3 protein. This table holds approximately 140,000 distinct CDR3 sequences, 15% to 20% found once. The specimen sequenced was naive CD4+ T cells from blood. The receptors derive from a human donor in good health.

The chain recombines TRBV20-1 with TRBJ1-4; a weak D match, TRBD1 (6 bases). CDR1 and CDR2 from the germline V gene are DFQATT and SNEGSKA (reference sequence). The CDR3 totals 14 residues. V was trimmed by 2 bases and J by 7 bases, leaving 14 bases between them. The CDR3 DNA is TGCAGTGCTAGATTGGGGGGCGGAGGTGAAAAACTGTTTTTT. Translated, it gives CSARLGGGGEKLFF.

This clonotype has more than one count but fewer than ten. The CDR3: CASGGGFPGYTF. In DNA, the CDR3 is TGTGCCAGCGGGGGGGGGTTTCCTGGCTACACCTTC. The chain recombines TRBV12-3 or TRBV12-4 with TRBJ1-2, with D maybe TRBD1 (5 bases). Trimming cost V 8 bases and J 7 bases, with 14 bases left between them. CDR3 size: 12 residues.

This clonotype was observed a few times. The chain joins TRBV6-2 or TRBV6-3 to TRBJ2-1, with D possibly matching TRBD1 (6 bases). Germline CDR1 is MNHEY and CDR2 is SVGEGT. V was clipped by 6 bases and J by 3 bases, with 9 bases between them. The CDR3 contains 13 residues. CDR3 coding DNA: TGTGCCAGCAGCCAGGACAGCTACAATGAGCAGTTCTTC. It encodes CASSQDSYNEQFF.

The chain links TRBV6-1 to TRBJ1-1; D not certain. The germline V gene has CDR1 MNHNS and CDR2 SASEGT. The CDR3 totals 11 residues. Trimming pared 8 bases from V and 1 base from J, leaving 5 bases between. In nucleotides, the CDR3 is TGTGCCAGCGGCCCGAACACTGAAGCTTTCTTT. It codes for CASGPNTEAFF.

A few counts support this clonotype. The chain uses TRBV20-1 and TRBJ2-2; 13 bases agree with TRBD2. Looked up from germline, CDR1 is DFQATT and CDR2 is SNEGSKA (reference sequence). The CDR3 contains 14 residues. The V gene end was trimmed by 6 bases and the J gene end by 7 bases; junction bases not matched to a gene: 5. CDR3 amino acids: CSARTSGRIGELFF. CDR3 sequence (DNA): TGCAGTGCAAGGACTAGCGGGAGAATCGGGGAGCTGTTTTTT.

The V and J genes are TRBV4-1 and TRBJ2-6; 7 bases line up with TRBD1. The CDR3 has 16 residues. Germline CDR1 reads MGHRA; CDR2 reads YSYEKL. The trim removed 4 bases at V and 4 bases at J, leaving 7 bases unmatched. The DNA for the CDR3 is TGCGCCAGCAGCCTACAGACAGGGAGAGGGGCCAACGTCCTGACTTTC. It translates to CASSLQTGRGANVLTF.

The chain links TRBV28 to TRBJ2-5; 8 positions agree with TRBD2. After removal of 1 base from V and 1 base from J, the junction contained 2 bases not matched to a gene. The V gene's germline CDR1 is MDHEN and CDR2 SYDVKM. The CDR3 spans 15 residues. The CDR3 DNA is TGTGCCAGCAGTTTATCCCGGGAGGGCCAAGAGACCCAGTACTTC. Its translation is CASSLSREGQETQYF.

In its sample, this clonotype was seen a few times. This chain joins TRBV5-1 and TRBJ2-6; tentative D call: TRBD1 (6 bases). V lost 5 bases and J lost 0, with 12 bases in between. CDR3 size: 16 residues. CDR1 is SGHRS and CDR2 is YFSETQ in the germline V gene. The CDR3 region has the DNA TGCGCCAGCAGTACGACAGGTATCTCTGGGGCCAACGTCCTGACTTTC. Residues: CASSTTGISGANVLTF.

This clonotype was counted only a few times. V gene TRBV29-1 combines with J gene TRBJ1-6; possible D gene TRBD1, 5 bases. The CDR3 loop spans 14 amino acids. Germline V gene lookup returns CDR1 SQVTM and CDR2 ANQGSEA. The V and J ends lost 6 bases and 5 bases respectively, with 14 bases between them. The CDR3 region is CSVALQANNSPLHF. CDR3 in DNA: TGCAGCGTCGCATTACAGGCGAATAATTCACCCCTCCACTTT.

The rearrangement links TRBV27 to TRBJ1-5; 7 bases agree with TRBD1. Germline CDR1 MNHEY, CDR2 SMNVEV (reference sequence). The length of the CDR3 is 15 residues. Trimming at V came to 6 bases and at J to 7 bases, leaving 12 bases not matched to a gene. As DNA, the CDR3 is TGTGCCAGCAGAAGGGGGCAGGGGTCAGGCCAGCCCCAGCATTTT. Protein product: CASRRGQGSGQPQHF.

The chain links TRBV6-2 or TRBV6-3 to TRBJ2-5; 7 positions agree with TRBD1. This CDR3 is built from 17 residues. V was clipped by 2 bases and J by 2 bases; unmatched bases: 11. CDR1 MNHEY and CDR2 SVGEGT come from the germline V gene. The CDR3 sequence: CASSYPGKRQGQETQYF. In DNA, the CDR3 is TGTGCCAGCAGTTACCCAGGAAAAAGACAGGGACAAGAGACCCAGTACTTC.

This clonotype was picked up a small number of times. The chain combines TRBV2 with TRBJ2-3, with D tentatively TRBD1 (6 bases). The CDR3 length is 13 residues. V lost 4 bases and J lost 2, with 7 bases in between. Germline V lookup: CDR1 SNHLY, CDR2 FYNNEI. CDR3 protein: CASSGDNTDTQYF. The CDR3 DNA sequence: TGTGCCAGCAGTGGGGACAACACAGATACGCAGTATTTT.

This clonotype was detected a few times. The chain joins TRBV9 to TRBJ2-1, with 10 nucleotides matching TRBD2. V lost 0 bases to trimming and J lost 7 bases; unmatched junction nucleotides: 4. This CDR3 has 15 amino acids. The germline gives CDR1 SGDLS, CDR2 YYNGEE. In DNA, the CDR3 is TGTGCCAGCAGCGTAGAAGGACTAGCGGAAAATGAGCAGTTCTTC. It specifies CASSVEGLAENEQFF.

The chain is built from TRBV10-3 and TRBJ2-3; possible D gene TRBD2, 6 bases. Between the trimmed V and J ends, which lost 6 bases and 0 bases, there was a span of 13 bases. The length of the CDR3 is 15 residues. Germline V gives CDR1 ENHRY, CDR2 SYGVKD. The CDR3 sequence is CAISSRAGSTDTQYF. The CDR3, as DNA: TGTGCCATCAGCTCCCGCGCGGGGAGCACAGATACGCAGTATTTT.